These 8 T cell receptor beta chains were all obtained from the same sample, sequenced in a study of blood T cell repertoires in COVID-19. Clones were sequenced by immunoSEQ multiplex PCR, and TCRdb holds only the in-frame ones, with some missing. The table has around 300,000 clones, 85% to 90% seen once. The sample taken for sequencing was peripheral blood. Receptors were obtained from a woman younger than 45 with COVID-19, enrolled during active disease.

The chain uses TRBV5-4 and TRBJ2-3; 7 bases are a match to TRBD1. The CDR3 covers 14 residues. J gave up 6 bases and V 3 bases, and 7 bases lay outside the gene matches. The germline V gene encodes CDR1 SGHNT and CDR2 YYREEE (reference sequence). The CDR3 coding sequence is TGTGCCAGCAGCTCGACAGGGCTTCGGGATACGCAGTATTTT. Residues: CASSSTGLRDTQYF.

This clone has just one count. The rearrangement uses TRBV10-1 and TRBJ2-7; TRBD2 matches 12 bases. Germline lookup yields CDR1 WNHNN and CDR2 SYGVQD (reference sequence). V shed 3 bases and J 5 bases; nucleotides not matched to a gene: 8. The CDR3 contains 16 residues. CDR3 in DNA: TGCGCCAGCAGTGACCCGACTAGCGGGAGTCTCAACGAGCAGTACTTC. This translates into CASSDPTSGSLNEQYF.

J is TRBJ1-2 and V is TRBV11-2; 9 positions match TRBD1. The CDR3 extends over 16 amino acids. Germline CDR1 is SGHAT and CDR2 is FQNNGV. Trimming cost V 5 bases and J 3 bases; bases outside gene matches: 10. CDR3 loop: CASSPKQGAIYYGYTF. For the CDR3, the DNA is TGTGCCAGCAGCCCCAAACAGGGGGCAATTTACTATGGCTACACCTTC.

The chain links TRBV19 to TRBJ2-3; possible D gene TRBD2, 6 bases. Trimming cost V 4 bases and J 8 bases, with 22 bases left between them. CDR3 length: 16 residues. Germline V gene data show CDR1 as LNHDA and CDR2 as SQIVND (reference sequence). The CDR3 loop is CASSTGLYGALGTQYF. CDR3 in DNA: TGTGCCAGTAGTACTGGACTATATGGGGCCTTAGGTACGCAGTATTTT.

J is TRBJ1-5 and V is TRBV12-3 or TRBV12-4; D is unclear. V was trimmed by 6 bases and J by 4 bases, leaving 10 bases between them. CDR3 length equals 13 residues. CDR3: CASRRLPNQPQHF. The CDR3 DNA reads TGTGCCAGCAGGAGACTGCCAAATCAGCCCCAGCATTTT.

The chain uses TRBV5-1 and TRBJ2-3, with 10 bases lining up with TRBD2. The CDR3 has 17 residues. The junction had 12 bases not matched to a gene; V was cut back by 4 bases and J by 4 bases. Looked up from germline, CDR1 is SGHRS and CDR2 is YFSETQ. The CDR3 DNA follows: TGCGCCAGCAGCCGGAAGAGCGGGAGGGGTACCGCAGATACGCAGTATTTT. Its protein product is CASSRKSGRGTADTQYF.

The V call is TRBV6-5, the J call TRBJ1-3; 7 nucleotides agree with TRBD1. The CDR3 length is 15 residues. CDR1 and CDR2 (germline): MNHEY, SVGAGI. With V trimmed by 4 bases and J by 4 bases, 7 bases remained unmatched. CDR3 sequence: CASSSNRGVGNTIYF. For the CDR3, the DNA is TGTGCCAGCAGTTCCAACAGGGGAGTCGGAAACACCATATATTTT.

The rearrangement uses TRBV10-3 and TRBJ2-1; 8 bases agree with TRBD2. Trimming removed 2 bases from V and 8 bases from J; junction bases left unmatched: 8. The CDR3 is 15 amino acids. Germline CDR1 and CDR2: ENHRY and SYGVKD. Written as DNA, the CDR3 is TGTGCCATCAGTGAGAACGGGAGGGCCAGTGATGAGCAGTTCTTC. This translates into CAISENGRASDEQFF.